The TCR beta chain under discussion was sequenced for a study of OX40 agonist ivuxolimab in advanced cancers. This CDR3 spans 15 amino acids. V was clipped by 0 bases and J by 5 bases; unmatched bases: 3. Looked up from germline, CDR1 is PRHDT and CDR2 is FYEKMQ (reference sequence). As concerns this clone: No antigen is known for it.

Broader study findings: Low normalized clonal expansion also occurred in some nonresponding patients.

TCRdb's table, derived via immunoSEQ multiplex PCR, lists solely in-frame clones and lacks some. The sample carries tens of thousands of clones, around 89% recorded once. The chain combines TRBV13 with TRBJ1-1, with 10 bases identical to TRBD1. The TCR sequence derives from an adult with an advanced solid tumor such as melanoma, head and neck, liver or kidney cancer. The specimen was CD4+ or CD8+ T cells sorted from blood, collected in a trial of the OX40 agonist ivuxolimab. CDR3 nucleotides: TGTGCCAGCAGCTTAGGGGACAGGGGGGCGACTGAAGCTTTCTTT. Its protein product is CASSLGDRGATEAFF.